This section outlines one T cell receptor beta chain sequence together with its context. The protocol was immunoSEQ multiplex PCR, while the TCRdb copy is restricted to in-frame clones and leaves out a portion. The top ten hold around 40% of the sample, which has 130,000 to 150,000 clones, around four fifths seen once. The sample belongs to a study of blood T cell repertoires in COVID-19. In the study overall: From the United States, Italy and Spain came samples of acute and convalescent COVID-19. PBMCs, B-cell-depleted T cells, or T cells provided the cDNA or gDNA that made up the material.

The V end lost 0 bases, the J end lost 8 bases, and 8 bases lay between the germline ends. Per germline, CDR1 MGHRA and CDR2 YSYEKL. The CDR3 length is 13 residues. Sequenced sample: peripheral blood. The rearrangement joins TRBV4-1 to TRBJ2-4; no definite D call. This TCR was recovered from a human donor in a cohort sampled during active COVID-19. The CDR3 sequence is CASSQDRQDIQYF. The CDR3 DNA reads TGCGCCAGCAGCCAAGATCGTCAGGACATTCAGTACTTC.